This T cell receptor beta chain appears in the sequencing data of a study of blood T cell repertoires in COVID-19. Study at large: Spain, Italy and the United States supplied samples that represented acute and convalescent COVID-19. The cDNA or gDNA used as material had been derived from T cells, B-cell-depleted T cells, or PBMCs.

Germline loops: CDR1 MDHEN, CDR2 SYDVKM. Trimming took 8 bases from V and 3 from J, leaving 15 bases between them. CDR3 size: 14 residues. This clone was seen once. Authors' data handling: Reference gene primer amplification yielded estimated nucleated cell counts. Libraries were prepared by immunoSEQ multiplex PCR; TCRdb keeps only in-frame clonotypes and omits some of them. The V and J calls and clone size were taken over from that table, and D and trimming were inferred from the DNA. The sample consists of under 80,000 clones, about 80% of them appearing once. V and J are TRBV28 and TRBJ2-3; perhaps TRBD2 as D (5 bases). This TCR derives from a man older than 75 with active or convalescent COVID-19. The sequencing sample was made of peripheral blood. The CDR3 spells CASSRASGTDTQYF. The DNA for the CDR3 is TGTGCCAGCTCGCGGGCCTCCGGGACAGATACGCAGTATTTT. Full variable domain (rest looked up from reference TRBV28 and TRBJ2-3): DVKVTQSSRYLVKRTGEKVFLECVQDMDHENMFWYRQDPGLGLRLIYFSYDVKMKEKGDIPEGYSVSREKKERFSLILESASTNQTSMYLCASSRASGTDTQYFGPGTRLTVL.